The source of this T cell receptor (beta chain) is a study of T cells in women clearing cervical HPV infection. Study at large: Cases were women with histologically confirmed HPV16-related CIN3 or worse, including a couple of invasive cancers. HLA type stays a possible confounder, typing being limited.

The CDR3 sequence is 15 residues long. Germline-derived CDR1 and CDR2 are SGHRS and YFSETQ. V gave up 1 base and J gave up 7 bases, with 15 bases separating them. Comments on this clone: The sequence runs out 3 residues before the end of the CDR3; the remainder is reconstructed from the germline J gene.

Clones were read by immunoSEQ multiplex PCR, and TCRdb kept only the in-frame ones, dropping some. The sample has roughly 38,000 clones. All participants had a single incident cervical HPV16 infection, and prevalent HPV16 infections were excluded. Sequencing was performed on blood buffy coat. This sequence was found in a woman aged 18 to 75 with a cervical HPV16 infection that either progressed to CIN3+ or cleared (not recorded which). V and J are TRBV5-1 and TRBJ1-5, with D maybe TRBD1 (5 bases). The part of the CDR3 DNA that was read is TGCGCCAGCAGCTTGAGCCAGGGTAAAGGCCAGCCC. Amino acids: CASSLSQGKGQP. The complete CDR3 protein is CASSLSQGKGQPQHF.